A selection of T cell receptor beta chains follows, all from one sample in a study of identical twins. TCRdb re-analysed the 5' RACE reads in MiXCR, keeping a single row per CDR3 protein. This table holds 500,000 or so distinct CDR3 sequences, about 20% found once. The same data also went into a second study, on T cells expressing NK-cell markers.

The sample taken for sequencing was CD4+ T cells sorted from blood. The origin of the receptors is a woman in her late teens or twenties in good health. Both conserved end residues are part of each CDR3. The order of the fields is clone size, D gene, V gene, J gene, CDR3 protein, CDR3 DNA. The D gene is left open where the match is weak. Some rows have no size entry. The others give once, few or many, or a class for an expanded clone.

abundance: few; d_gene: TRBD2; v_gene: TRBV20-1; j_gene: TRBJ2-1; CDR3aa: CSARETSKNNEQFF; CDR3nt: TGCAGTGCTAGAGAGACTAGCAAAAACAATGAGCAGTTCTTC
abundance: .; d_gene: .; v_gene: TRBV7-9; j_gene: TRBJ2-2; CDR3aa: CASSLGQAPAGELFF; CDR3nt: TGTGCCAGCAGCTTAGGACAGGCCCCCGCCGGGGAGCTGTTTTTT
abundance: .; d_gene: .; v_gene: TRBV5-1; j_gene: TRBJ1-1; CDR3aa: CASSLVGITEAFF; CDR3nt: TGCGCCAGCTCCTTGGTCGGGATCACTGAAGCTTTCTTT
abundance: few; d_gene: .; v_gene: TRBV6-1; j_gene: TRBJ2-1; CDR3aa: CASSISVGYNEQFF; CDR3nt: TGTGCCAGCAGCATTAGCGTAGGTTACAATGAGCAGTTCTTC
abundance: .; d_gene: TRBD1; v_gene: TRBV5-1; j_gene: TRBJ1-2; CDR3aa: CASSEPGTGSSGYTF; CDR3nt: TGCGCCAGCAGCGAACCCGGGACAGGCTCTAGTGGCTACACCTTC
abundance: many; d_gene: TRBD2; v_gene: TRBV10-3; j_gene: TRBJ2-2; CDR3aa: CAIRGTSGTVGGELFF; CDR3nt: TGTGCCATCAGAGGGACTAGCGGGACCGTCGGCGGGGAGCTGTTTTTT
abundance: .; d_gene: .; v_gene: TRBV20-1; j_gene: TRBJ2-7; CDR3aa: CSARDLAGPEWQYF; CDR3nt: TGCAGTGCTAGAGACCTGGCGGGCCCCGAGTGGCAGTACTTC
abundance: .; d_gene: TRBD1; v_gene: TRBV20-1; j_gene: TRBJ1-1; CDR3aa: CSGIGQGGVNTEAFF; CDR3nt: TGCAGTGGAATCGGACAGGGTGGTGTGAACACTGAAGCTTTCTTT
abundance: .; d_gene: .; v_gene: TRBV27; j_gene: TRBJ2-2; CDR3aa: CASSLIRWSSNTGELFF; CDR3nt: TGTGCCAGCAGTTTGATTCGTTGGTCATCGAACACCGGGGAGCTGTTTTTT
abundance: few; d_gene: .; v_gene: TRBV30; j_gene: TRBJ2-5; CDR3aa: CAWSRQGPETQYF; CDR3nt: TGTGCCTGGAGTCGGCAGGGACCAGAGACCCAGTACTTC
abundance: .; d_gene: TRBD2; v_gene: TRBV24-1; j_gene: TRBJ2-1; CDR3aa: CATSDLWRGGRNEQFF; CDR3nt: TGTGCCACCAGTGATTTGTGGCGGGGGGGACGGAATGAGCAGTTCTTC
abundance: few; d_gene: .; v_gene: TRBV29-1; j_gene: TRBJ2-3; CDR3aa: CSVATRSTDTQYF; CDR3nt: TGCAGCGTCGCAACTAGGAGCACAGATACGCAGTATTTT
abundance: .; d_gene: .; v_gene: TRBV29-1; j_gene: TRBJ2-7; CDR3aa: CSVARDANYEQYF; CDR3nt: TGCAGCGTAGCTCGGGACGCTAACTACGAGCAGTACTTC
abundance: few; d_gene: .; v_gene: TRBV30; j_gene: TRBJ2-6; CDR3aa: CAWAAAGANVLTF; CDR3nt: TGTGCCTGGGCAGCCGCTGGGGCCAACGTCCTGACTTTC
abundance: .; d_gene: .; v_gene: TRBV5-5; j_gene: TRBJ2-1; CDR3aa: CASSLYSSPTMSMEQFF; CDR3nt: TGTGCCAGCAGCTTGTACAGTTCGCCTACAATGAGCATGGAGCAGTTCTTC
abundance: .; d_gene: .; v_gene: TRBV7-2; j_gene: TRBJ2-2; CDR3aa: CASSLYGTTGELFF; CDR3nt: TGTGCCAGCAGCTTATATGGGACTACCGGGGAGCTGTTTTTT
abundance: few; d_gene: .; v_gene: TRBV29-1; j_gene: TRBJ1-1; CDR3aa: CSVEVAALNTEAFF; CDR3nt: TGCAGCGTTGAAGTAGCGGCCCTAAACACTGAAGCTTTCTTT
abundance: .; d_gene: .; v_gene: TRBV7-9; j_gene: TRBJ1-2; CDR3aa: CASSLGAGASIYGYTF; CDR3nt: TGTGCCAGCAGCTTAGGTGCTGGGGCTTCTATCTATGGCTACACCTTC
abundance: few; d_gene: .; v_gene: TRBV7-9; j_gene: TRBJ1-1; CDR3aa: CASSWRGIGTEAFF; CDR3nt: TGTGCCAGCAGCTGGCGGGGGATAGGAACTGAAGCTTTCTTT
abundance: .; d_gene: TRBD2; v_gene: TRBV29-1; j_gene: TRBJ2-5; CDR3aa: CSVQRGGAETQYF; CDR3nt: TGCAGCGTTCAACGGGGGGGCGCAGAGACCCAGTACTTC
abundance: .; d_gene: TRBD2; v_gene: TRBV2; j_gene: TRBJ2-1; CDR3aa: CASGRTSAIPSDEQFF; CDR3nt: TGTGCCAGCGGCAGGACTAGCGCAATCCCCTCCGATGAGCAGTTCTTC
abundance: .; d_gene: .; v_gene: TRBV2; j_gene: TRBJ1-1; CDR3aa: CASSQTFVSLPEAFF; CDR3nt: TGTGCCAGCAGCCAGACGTTTGTCAGCCTTCCTGAAGCTTTCTTT
abundance: few; d_gene: TRBD2; v_gene: TRBV5-1; j_gene: TRBJ2-2; CDR3aa: CASSLERGNTGELFF; CDR3nt: TGCGCCAGCAGCTTGGAGCGGGGGAACACCGGGGAGCTGTTTTTT
abundance: many; d_gene: TRBD1; v_gene: TRBV12-3/TRBV12-4; j_gene: TRBJ2-7; CDR3aa: CASSPRDRGQYF; CDR3nt: TGTGCCAGCAGTCCCCGGGACAGGGGGCAGTACTTC
abundance: few; d_gene: .; v_gene: TRBV5-1; j_gene: TRBJ2-5; CDR3aa: CASSLELLGTETQYF; CDR3nt: TGCGCCAGCAGCTTGGAACTTTTAGGGACGGAGACCCAGTACTTC
abundance: .; d_gene: TRBD2; v_gene: TRBV7-6; j_gene: TRBJ2-5; CDR3aa: CASSFDGTSLWYGQETQYF; CDR3nt: TGTGCCAGCAGTTTTGATGGGACTAGTCTTTGGTATGGACAAGAGACCCAGTACTTC
abundance: many; d_gene: .; v_gene: TRBV12-3/TRBV12-4; j_gene: TRBJ2-6; CDR3aa: CASSLAGANVLTF; CDR3nt: TGTGCCAGCAGCTTAGCTGGGGCCAACGTCCTGACTTTC
abundance: few; d_gene: TRBD2; v_gene: TRBV5-6; j_gene: TRBJ2-2; CDR3aa: CASSLLVERDDTGELFF; CDR3nt: TGTGCCAGCAGCTTGCTAGTAGAGCGGGACGACACCGGGGAGCTGTTTTTT